One and the same sample provided the 20 T cell receptor beta chains below, sequenced in a study of T-cell reconstitution after alpha-beta-depleted transplantation in children. Researchers prepared the TCRbeta library using unique molecular identifiers, the study reports. TCRdb ran MiXCR on the PCR reads and lists one entry per CDR3 protein. The sample shows about 460,000 distinct CDR3 sequences, about 10% of them seen only once. Specimen: PBMCs, collected before TCRalphabeta/CD19-depleted stem cell transplant. The receptors come from a child aged 2 to 10 with inherited bone marrow failure, due to receive a stem cell transplant.

This clonotype was detected ten times or more. The chain joins TRBV5-1 to TRBJ1-1, with a possible D match to TRBD1 (6 bases). The CDR3 covers 13 residues. Trimming stripped 2 bases from V and 6 bases from J, with 11 bases between. Germline CDR1 SGHRS, CDR2 YFSETQ. The CDR3 nucleotides are TGCGCCAGCAGCTTAGGGACAATGGCTGAAGCTTTCTTT. Encoded protein: CASSLGTMAEAFF.

This clonotype was counted at least ten times. The CDR3 loop reads CSATRGFGETQYF. The CDR3 DNA is TGCAGTGCGACGAGAGGGTTTGGGGAGACCCAGTACTTC. This chain links TRBV20-1 with TRBJ2-5; D might be TRBD2 (5 bases). Looked up from germline, CDR1 is DFQATT and CDR2 is SNEGSKA (reference sequence). Trimming cost V 6 bases and J 5 bases, with 16 bases left between them. The CDR3 spans 13 residues.

This clonotype came up many times. The CDR3 here is CASSGGPSGTGELFF. DNA of the CDR3: TGTGCCAGCAGCGGAGGGCCCTCGGGCACCGGGGAGCTGTTTTTT. This chain links TRBV9 with TRBJ2-2; possibly TRBD2 for D (5 bases). V was shortened by 3 bases and J by 4 bases, with 13 bases between the two germline ends. Germline lookup yields CDR1 SGDLS and CDR2 YYNGEE. The CDR3 is made up of 15 amino acids.

This clonotype was picked up many times. The chain is built from TRBV11-2 and TRBJ2-2; 7 bases are shared with TRBD1. V dropped 6 bases and J dropped 4; count of bases not matched to a gene: 2. There are 13 residues in the CDR3. Germline assignment: CDR1 SGHAT and CDR2 FQNNGV. CDR3: CASRAGGTGELFF. CDR3 bases: TGTGCCAGCAGGGCAGGGGGCACCGGGGAGCTGTTTTTT.

This clonotype was found many times. V is TRBV29-1 and J is TRBJ1-2, with D perhaps matching TRBD1 (5 bases). Germline V gene data show CDR1 as SQVTM and CDR2 as ANQGSEA. The CDR3 has 12 amino acids. CDR3 bases: TGCAGTTCCCAGGGAGCTAACTATGGCTACACCTTC. It yields the protein CSSQGANYGYTF.

The V gene is TRBV29-1, the J gene TRBJ2-7; TRBD2 aligns across 12 bases. From germline, CDR1 is SQVTM and CDR2 ANQGSEA. The CDR3 is 13 amino acids. V trimming: 5 bases; J trimming: 4 bases; junction bases outside the gene matches: 3. CDR3 coding DNA: TGCAGCGTTCCGGGACTAGCGGGTTACGAGCAGTACTTC. Residues: CSVPGLAGYEQYF.

This clonotype was observed many times. The rearrangement uses TRBV12-3 or TRBV12-4 and TRBJ2-7; unclear D gene. V lost 2 bases, J lost 2 bases, and 10 bases lay in between. This CDR3 has 14 amino acids. CDR3 coding DNA: TGTGCCAGCAGTTTATCCGGCTGGACCTACGAGCAGTACTTC. Protein sequence: CASSLSGWTYEQYF.

This clonotype occurred many times. The J gene is TRBJ2-2, the V gene TRBV7-2; D is ambiguous. Between the trimmed V and J ends, which lost 6 bases and 4 bases, there was a span of 21 bases. The CDR3 has 17 residues. CDR1 is SGHTA, CDR2 FQGNSA, per germline. CDR3 bases: TGTGCCAGCAGTCTTAGGCCCACCTTAGGGCTCACCGGGGAGCTGTTTTTT. Translating gives CASSLRPTLGLTGELFF. Based on the CDR3 plus reference TRBV7-2 and TRBJ2-2, the full variable domain is GAGVSQSPSNKVTEKGKDVELRCDPISGHTALYWYRQSLGQGLEFLIYFQGNSAPDKSGLPSDRFSAERTGGSVSTLTIQRTQQEDSAVYLCASSLRPTLGLTGELFFGEGSRLTVL.

There are many counts of this clonotype. The rearrangement joins TRBV6-5 to TRBJ2-7; D may be TRBD1 (5 bases). V was pared by 0 bases and J by 6 bases, with 9 bases between. There are 13 residues in the CDR3. The V gene's germline CDR1 is MNHEY and CDR2 SVGAGI. The CDR3 is CASSYSTAREQYF. The DNA for the CDR3 is TGTGCCAGCAGTTACTCGACAGCTCGCGAGCAGTACTTC.

This clonotype has at least ten counts. The V gene is TRBV27, the J gene TRBJ2-7; the match to TRBD2 covers 7 bases. This CDR3 is 14 amino acids long. Germline trimming cut 7 bases from V and 0 bases from J; bases unmatched to any gene: 6. CDR1 and CDR2 (germline): MNHEY, SMNVEV (reference sequence). The chain's CDR3 is CASIGPSGSYEQYF. The CDR3, as DNA: TGTGCCAGCATTGGCCCTAGCGGCTCCTACGAGCAGTACTTC.

This clonotype was counted a few times. CDR3 sequence: CASSLAGLPEPLEDEQFF. CDR3 nucleotide sequence: TGTGCCAGCAGCTTAGCAGGACTGCCAGAACCATTAGAGGATGAGCAGTTCTTC. The rearrangement uses TRBV11-1 and TRBJ2-1; TRBD2 is a possible D gene (5 bases). Trimming stripped 0 bases from V and 8 bases from J, with 23 bases between. The CDR3 spans 18 residues. From germline, CDR1 is SGHAT and CDR2 FQDESV (reference sequence). The complete variable domain, with remaining parts taken from reference TRBV11-1 and TRBJ2-1, reads EAEVAQSPRYKITEKSQAVAFWCDPISGHATLYWYRQILGQGPELLVQFQDESVVDDSQLPKDRFSAERLKGVDSTLKIQPAELGDSAMYLCASSLAGLPEPLEDEQFFGPGTRLTVL.

This clonotype has at least ten counts. V gene TRBV11-2 combines with J gene TRBJ2-7; no clear D. This CDR3 has 15 amino acids. Germline CDR1 and CDR2: SGHAT and FQNNGV. V was trimmed by 1 base and J by 2 bases, leaving 12 bases between them. CDR3 region: CASSLVAVGTYEQYF. Written as DNA, the CDR3 is TGTGCCAGCAGCTTAGTTGCAGTTGGTACCTACGAGCAGTACTTC.

This clonotype was recorded at least ten times. The CDR3 nucleotides read TGTGCCAGCAGCTGGGACGGGGCCTACGAGCAGTACTTC. Its translation: CASSWDGAYEQYF. The V and J genes are TRBV6-1 and TRBJ2-7, with D perhaps matching TRBD1 or TRBD2 (5 bases each). Trimming pared 6 bases from V and 2 bases from J, leaving 11 bases between. The CDR3 loop spans 13 amino acids. The germline V gene has CDR1 MNHNS and CDR2 SASEGT.

This clonotype has a handful of counts. V and J are TRBV28 and TRBJ1-5; possibly TRBD1 for D (5 bases). Germline CDR1 MDHEN, CDR2 SYDVKM. Deletions cut 3 bases from V and 1 base from J, with 16 bases between. There are 17 residues in the CDR3. CDR3 sequence reads: CASSFIRGWESNQPQHF. The CDR3 coding sequence is TGTGCCAGCAGTTTTATTCGGGGGTGGGAAAGCAATCAGCCCCAGCATTTT.

This clonotype was observed a single time. The junction and the germline gene differ at one end; a read error may be behind it. The V gene is TRBV28, the J gene TRBJ2-3, with 14 bases lining up with TRBD2. The CDR3 has 17 residues. Per germline, CDR1 MDHEN and CDR2 SYDVKM. CDR3 DNA: TGTGCCAGCAGTTCGGGACTAGCGGGAGTCATTACAGATACGCATTATTTT. This translates into CASSSGLAGVITDTHYF. Using reference TRBV28 and TRBJ2-3 for the parts outside the CDR3, the full variable domain is DVKVTQSSRYLVKRTGEKVFLECVQDMDHENMFWYRQDPGLGLRLIYFSYDVKMKEKGDIPEGYSVSREKKERFSLILESASTNQTSMYLCASSSGLAGVITDTHYFGPGTRLTVL.

Notes on this clonotype: Given a much more abundant clone one base away, this may be a read error. The V and J genes are TRBV9 and TRBJ2-2, with 10 bases matching TRBD2. The germline gives CDR1 SGDLS, CDR2 YYNGEE. The length of the CDR3 is 16 residues. Trimming took 0 bases from V and 7 from J; bases not matched to a gene: 6. In nucleotides, the CDR3 is TGTGCCAGCAGCGTAGGCCTAGCGGGAGTGGACGGGGAGCTGTTTTTT. It translates to CASSVGLAGVDGELFF.

This clonotype was observed at least ten times. The V gene is TRBV12-3 or TRBV12-4, the J gene TRBJ1-6, with D maybe TRBD1 (6 bases). CDR3 length: 15 residues. Trimming stripped 5 bases from V and 8 bases from J, with 16 bases between. The CDR3 loop reads CASSPTGRWDSPLHF. DNA of the CDR3: TGTGCCAGCAGTCCAACAGGGAGGTGGGATTCACCCCTCCACTTT.

This clonotype was detected many times. V and J are TRBV7-9 and TRBJ2-7; D is undetermined. CDR3 length: 15 amino acids. Between the trimmed V and J ends, which lost 6 bases and 3 bases, there was a span of 18 bases. CDR1 and CDR2 from the germline V gene are SEHNR and FQNEAQ (reference sequence). The CDR3 protein is CASSLGKGRGYEQYF. CDR3 nucleotide sequence: TGTGCCAGCAGTCTGGGAAAAGGACGAGGCTACGAGCAGTACTTC.

This clonotype was observed at least ten times. The V and J genes are TRBV25-1 and TRBJ1-6; no firm D call. Looked up from germline, CDR1 is MGHDK and CDR2 is SYGVNS. The V gene lost 0 bases and the J gene lost 8 bases, with 8 bases spanning the gap. CDR3 size: 14 residues. The CDR3 sequence: CASSEYIRDSPLHF. CDR3 bases: TGTGCCAGCAGTGAATATATTCGAGATTCACCCCTCCACTTT.

There are many counts of this clonotype. This chain connects TRBV10-3 to TRBJ2-3; 10 bases are a match to TRBD2. CDR3 length: 14 residues. The germline V gene has CDR1 ENHRY and CDR2 SYGVKD. V was clipped by 6 bases and J by 2 bases; unmatched bases: 2. The DNA for the CDR3 is TGTGCCATCAGGGGACTAGCGTACACAGATACGCAGTATTTT. Translation gives CAIRGLAYTDTQYF.